This TCR beta chain was retrieved from a study of shared clonotypes between healthy human individuals. This clone was picked up one time. Both subsets, CD45RA+ naive and CD45RA-negative memory, were split from the CD4+ cells. The table came from immunoSEQ multiplex PCR; TCRdb's copy has only in-frame clones and leaves some out. Of 1,400,000 or so clones in the sample, roughly 98.5% were seen once. The receptor was derived from a man younger than 40 in good health. Sequenced: naive CD4+ T cells sorted from blood. Described subset: CD45RA+ positively selected.

The CDR3: CASRAGARETEAFF. CDR3 in DNA: TGTGCCAGCAGGGCAGGGGCTCGGGAGACTGAAGCTTTCTTT. The genes are TRBV7-8 and TRBJ1-1; a weak D match, TRBD1 (6 bases). Germline V lookup: CDR1 SGHVS, CDR2 FQNEAQ. The CDR3 spans 14 residues. The V and J ends lost 6 bases and 5 bases respectively, with 16 bases between them.